The clone carrying this T cell receptor (beta chain) turned up a few times. The data were obtained in a study of OX40 agonist ivuxolimab in advanced cancers. The method was immunoSEQ multiplex PCR; TCRdb's version includes in-frame clones alone and lacks a portion of them. The sample records some 69,000 clones, roughly 90% being singletons. The sequencing used CD4+ or CD8+ T cells sorted from blood, collected in a trial of the OX40 agonist ivuxolimab. The receptor comes from an adult with an advanced solid tumor such as melanoma, head and neck, liver or kidney cancer.

CDR3 amino acids: CSVQGPYEQYF. The CDR3 DNA is TGCAGCGTGCAGGGCCCCTACGAGCAGTACTTC. This chain uses TRBV29-1 with TRBJ2-7; weak D call: TRBD1 (5 bases). V lost 6 bases, J lost 2 bases, and 8 bases lay in between. Germline V gene sequence: CDR1 SQVTM, CDR2 ANQGSEA. This CDR3 has 11 amino acids.